This entry lists 2 T cell receptor beta chains sequenced from one sample in a study of T cell repertoires in cytomegalovirus infection. TCRdb recomputed calls from the reads with MiXCR, one row per CDR3 protein. Of roughly 990,000 distinct CDR3 sequences in the sample, roughly 30% are singletons; the top ten hold about 14%. Antigen specificity for these receptors is unknown. The sample was cultured CD8+ T cells from PBMCs, taken from culture after CMV antigen stimulation. Receptor source: a human donor in good health (CMV status not recorded). Some clones in this sample may be carry-over from other donors' samples.

This chain links TRBV2 with TRBJ1-5, with D possibly being TRBD1 (5 bases). V lost 7 bases and J lost 4, with 20 bases in between. CDR1 SNHLY and CDR2 FYNNEI come from the germline V gene. The CDR3 length is 16 residues. The DNA of the CDR3 is TGTGCCAGCAACGCGGGGGTCAGAATATTAAATCAGCCCCAGCATTTT. It codes for CASNAGVRILNQPQHF.

The chain recombines TRBV6-5 with TRBJ2-3; possibly TRBD1 for D (6 bases). From germline, CDR1 is MNHEY and CDR2 SVGAGI. Deletions cut 2 bases from V and 2 bases from J, with 11 bases between. There are 15 residues in the CDR3. This CDR3 reads CASSYEGDYTDTQYF. For the CDR3, the DNA is TGTGCCAGCAGTTACGAGGGGGATTACACAGATACGCAGTATTTT.